This T cell receptor beta chain was observed in a study of blood T cell repertoires in COVID-19. Study background: The study drew acute and convalescent COVID-19 samples from the United States, Italy and Spain. PBMCs, B-cell-depleted T cells, or T cells provided the cDNA or gDNA that made up the material.

In the authors' workflow: Nucleated cell counts were estimated from reference gene primer amplification. Measured with immunoSEQ multiplex PCR; TCRdb has only the in-frame clones, and not every one. V and J calls plus clone size are reproduced from that table; the DNA served to infer D and trimming. The table has tens of thousands of clones, around 90% seen once. Germline CDR1 reads LNHDA; CDR2 reads SQIVND (reference sequence). Trimming removed 5 bases at V and 4 bases at J, with 6 bases between. The CDR3 runs 12 residues. The chain is built from TRBV19 and TRBJ1-5; D gene ambiguous. The clonotype was recovered from a man older than 75 with acute or convalescent COVID-19. The sample consisted of peripheral blood. The CDR3, as DNA: TGTGCCAGTAGTCCCGGGAATCAGCCCCAGCATTTT. This codes for CASSPGNQPQHF.